This note documents a single TCR beta chain sequence. The antigen is undetermined. Sequenced by immunoSEQ multiplex PCR; TCRdb stores in-frame clones only, minus some. The sample holds under 200,000 clones, 70% to 90% seen once. The data originate from a study of T cell responses to AZD1222 COVID-19 vaccine. General observations from the study: Reports indicate that nearly half of spike-specific TCRs are directed at unmutated variant regions. Repertoire sampling occurred only after the peak T cell response. Spike-specific TCR breadth and depth rose after two AZD1222 doses. Only five or six AZD1222 recipients tested seropositive at baseline.

The clonotype originates from an adult who received the AZD1222 COVID-19 vaccine. The starting material was peripheral blood, obtained 28 days after the second AZD1222 dose.

The CDR3 DNA reads TGTGCCAGCAGCTTTGGACTAGCTGGAACCGGGGAGCTGTTTTTT. Protein: CASSFGLAGTGELFF. V gene TRBV7-9 combines with J gene TRBJ2-2; 8 positions agree with TRBD2. After removal of 3 bases from V and 5 bases from J, the junction contained 5 bases not matched to a gene. Germline V CDR1 and CDR2: SEHNR, FQNEAQ (reference sequence). The CDR3 is 15 amino acids.